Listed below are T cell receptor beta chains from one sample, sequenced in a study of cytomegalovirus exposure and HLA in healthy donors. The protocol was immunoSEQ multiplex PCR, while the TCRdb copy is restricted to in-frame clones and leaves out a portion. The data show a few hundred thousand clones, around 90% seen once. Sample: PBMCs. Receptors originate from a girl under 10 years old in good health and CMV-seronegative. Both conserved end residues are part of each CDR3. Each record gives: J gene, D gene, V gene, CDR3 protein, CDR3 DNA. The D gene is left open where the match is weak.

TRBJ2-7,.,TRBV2,CASSAVEQYF,TGTGCCAGCAGTGCAGTCGAGCAGTACTTC
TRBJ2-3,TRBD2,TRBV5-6,CASSLFPGGPRDTQYF,TGTGCCAGCAGCTTGTTCCCGGGAGGGCCGAGGGATACGCAGTATTTT
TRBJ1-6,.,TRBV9,CASSEDSNSPLHF,TGTGCCAGCAGCGAGGACAGTAATTCACCCCTCCACTTT
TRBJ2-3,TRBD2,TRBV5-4,CASSGGTSGGADTQYF,TGTGCCAGCAGCGGGGGGACTAGCGGGGGGGCAGATACGCAGTATTTT
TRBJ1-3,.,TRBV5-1,CASSFAVTSSSSGNTIYF,TGCGCCAGCAGCTTCGCTGTGACATCCTCAAGCTCTGGAAACACCATATATTTT
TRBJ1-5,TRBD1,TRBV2,CASRGGQDSYQPQHF,TGTGCCAGCAGGGGGGGACAGGATTCTTATCAGCCCCAGCATTTT
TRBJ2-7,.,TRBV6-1,CATRQALSYEQYF,TGTGCCACTCGCCAGGCCCTCTCCTACGAGCAGTACTTC
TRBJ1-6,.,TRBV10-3,CAISEGEGRSPLHF,TGTGCCATCAGTGAAGGGGAGGGTAGGTCACCCCTCCACTTT
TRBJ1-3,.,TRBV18,CASSPSVSGNTIYF,TGTGCCAGCTCACCATCAGTTTCTGGAAACACCATATATTTT
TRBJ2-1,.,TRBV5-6,CASSSVRRGEDEQFF,TGTGCCAGCAGCTCGGTCAGGCGCGGGGAGGATGAGCAGTTCTTC
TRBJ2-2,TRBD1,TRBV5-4,CASSEGQGGLEGELFF,TGTGCCAGCAGCGAGGGACAGGGAGGGTTAGAGGGAGAGCTGTTTTTT
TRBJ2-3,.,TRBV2,CASSDGSGSTDTQYF,TGTGCCAGCAGTGATGGCAGCGGGAGCACAGATACGCAGTATTTT
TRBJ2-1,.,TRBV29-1,CSAPGANEQFF,TGCAGCGCCCCAGGGGCAAATGAGCAGTTCTTC
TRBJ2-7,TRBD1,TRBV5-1,CASSFPGTGVEQYF,TGCGCCAGCAGCTTCCCCGGGACAGGGGTCGAGCAGTACTTC